This is a list of T cell receptor beta chains from one sample in a study of beta chain features in type 1 diabetes. The table came from immunoSEQ multiplex PCR; TCRdb's copy has only in-frame clones and leaves some out. The table shows approximately 270,000 clones, with roughly 13% occurring only once. The sequencing sample was made of naive CD4+ T cells from blood. The receptors come from a man aged 25 to 40 with type 1 diabetes. The CDR3 runs from the conserved cysteine through the conserved F or W. The order of the fields is V gene, J gene, clone size, D gene, CDR3 protein, CDR3 DNA. D genes are given only for firm matches. Rows may omit the clone size; those that give it use once, few, many or a size class.

V: TRBV30; J: TRBJ2-7; size: -; D: TRBD2; CDR3: CAWSPGGAGGFSDEQYF; DNA: TGTGCCTGGAGCCCCGGTGGAGCGGGAGGTTTCTCTGACGAGCAGTACTTC
V: TRBV6-5; J: TRBJ1-1; size: few; D: TRBD1; CDR3: CASSRQGWVDTEAFF; DNA: TGTGCCAGCAGTCGACAGGGATGGGTTGACACTGAAGCTTTCTTT
V: TRBV4-2; J: TRBJ2-5; size: few; D: TRBD2; CDR3: CASSPERGTSVTQETQYF; DNA: TGTGCCAGCAGCCCTGAGCGGGGAACTAGCGTAACACAAGAGACCCAGTACTTC
V: TRBV5-1; J: TRBJ1-1; size: -; D: TRBD1; CDR3: CASSLDRGSTEAFF; DNA: TGCGCCAGCAGCTTGGACAGGGGGAGCACTGAAGCTTTCTTT
V: TRBV30; J: TRBJ1-3; size: few; D: -; CDR3: CAWSVPRAGNTIYF; DNA: TGTGCCTGGAGTGTTCCCAGGGCTGGAAACACCATATATTTT
V: TRBV7-9; J: TRBJ2-7; size: -; D: TRBD1; CDR3: CASSSRDRAYEQYF; DNA: TGTGCCAGCAGCTCGAGGGACAGAGCCTACGAGCAGTACTTC
V: TRBV7-3; J: TRBJ2-3; size: few; D: -; CDR3: CASRATPQDTQYF; DNA: TGTGCCAGCAGGGCAACGCCGCAGGATACGCAGTATTTT
V: TRBV4-2; J: TRBJ2-7; size: -; D: TRBD2; CDR3: CASSQGSGYEQYF; DNA: TGTGCCAGCAGCCAAGGTAGCGGGTACGAGCAGTACTTC
V: TRBV29-1; J: TRBJ1-2; size: few; D: -; CDR3: CSVERDTSNYGYTF; DNA: TGCAGCGTTGAAAGGGACACATCTAACTATGGCTACACCTTC
V: TRBV27; J: TRBJ2-7; size: few; D: -; CDR3: CASGSRLGHSYEQYF; DNA: TGTGCCAGCGGATCAAGACTAGGGCATTCCTACGAGCAGTACTTC
V: TRBV5-1; J: TRBJ2-7; size: few; D: -; CDR3: CASRPSSYEQYF; DNA: TGCGCCAGCAGGCCTAGCTCCTACGAGCAGTACTTC
V: TRBV5-1; J: TRBJ1-1; size: -; D: TRBD1; CDR3: CASRRGQGAGNTEAFF; DNA: TGCGCCAGCAGGAGAGGACAGGGGGCAGGAAACACTGAAGCTTTCTTT
V: TRBV30; J: TRBJ2-7; size: -; D: TRBD2; CDR3: CAWSDKGLAGDEQYF; DNA: TGTGCCTGGAGTGATAAAGGACTAGCGGGAGACGAGCAGTACTTC
V: TRBV11-2; J: TRBJ1-1; size: -; D: -; CDR3: CASSSSVVVNTEAFF; DNA: TGTGCCAGCAGCTCATCGGTGGTGGTGAACACTGAAGCTTTCTTT
V: TRBV2; J: TRBJ1-5; size: few; D: -; CDR3: CASSERGSPESNQPQHF; DNA: TGTGCCAGCAGTGAAAGGGGCAGCCCGGAGAGCAATCAGCCCCAGCATTTT
V: TRBV30; J: TRBJ1-4; size: few; D: TRBD1; CDR3: CASGQAEKLFF; DNA: TGTGCCAGCGGACAGGCTGAAAAACTGTTTTTT
V: TRBV10-3; J: TRBJ2-1; size: -; D: -; CDR3: CAIKSGTSENEQFF; DNA: TGTGCCATCAAATCCGGGACTTCGGAGAATGAGCAGTTCTTC
V: TRBV6-1; J: TRBJ1-1; size: -; D: -; CDR3: CASSSPPEDTEAFF; DNA: TGTGCCAGCAGCTCGCCGCCGGAGGACACTGAAGCTTTCTTT
V: TRBV4-3; J: TRBJ1-1; size: -; D: -; CDR3: CASSREVAAYTEAFF; DNA: TGCGCCAGCAGCCGGGAGGTAGCCGCGTACACTGAAGCTTTCTTT
V: TRBV30; J: TRBJ2-7; size: few; D: TRBD2; CDR3: CAWSLLADEQYF; DNA: TGTGCCTGGAGCCTACTAGCGGACGAGCAGTACTTC
V: TRBV7-3; J: TRBJ2-5; size: few; D: -; CDR3: CASSLSLGETQYF; DNA: TGTGCCAGCAGCTTATCCCTCGGGGAGACCCAGTACTTC
V: TRBV5-1; J: TRBJ2-5; size: -; D: -; CDR3: CASSLADGDSRETQYF; DNA: TGCGCCAGCAGCTTGGCCGACGGGGATTCGAGGGAGACCCAGTACTTC
V: TRBV18; J: TRBJ2-5; size: -; D: -; CDR3: CASSHRDKETQYF; DNA: TGTGCCAGCTCGCACCGGGACAAGGAGACCCAGTACTTC
V: TRBV18; J: TRBJ1-1; size: few; D: -; CDR3: CASFSVNTEAFF; DNA: TGTGCCAGTTTCTCAGTGAACACTGAAGCTTTCTTT
V: TRBV5-1; J: TRBJ2-7; size: few; D: -; CDR3: CASSVQGREVYEQYF; DNA: TGCGCCAGCAGCGTACAGGGTCGCGAGGTCTACGAGCAGTACTTC
V: TRBV19; J: TRBJ1-5; size: few; D: -; CDR3: CASSTSFSQESAQPQHF; DNA: TGTGCCAGTAGTACCTCCTTCTCACAGGAATCCGCTCAGCCCCAGCATTTT
V: TRBV9; J: TRBJ2-1; size: -; D: -; CDR3: CASSVGLATGQFF; DNA: TGTGCCAGCAGCGTAGGCCTCGCGACGGGGCAGTTCTTC